This TCR beta chain was documented in a study of blood T cell repertoires in COVID-19 (TCRdb year 2020). A note on the overall study: Samples from collaborators originated in the United States, Italy and Spain and spanned both the acute and convalescent phases of COVID-19. The material from the prospective study consisted of cDNA or gDNA derived from T cells, B-cell-depleted T cells, or PBMCs. Samples were obtained from the ongoing ImmuneRACE study (first 160 participants) and from 1,254 subjects provided by 6 global collaborators. The dataset comprised deeply sampled blood TCRbeta repertoires from subjects exposed to, actively infected with, or recovered from COVID-19. The repertoires were made available in a free public database intended to serve as a resource for research on the immune response to SARS-CoV-2. Nearly every sample came with metadata listing a de-identified subject ID, COVID-19 status, age in years and sex. Where available, HLA class I and class II types were obtained from metadata supplied by the sample provider rather than from assay-based typing.

Participants in the prospective study were aged roughly 18 to 95 years, lived in some 24 United States geographic areas, and enrolled through a virtual design. To assign participants to cohorts, the prospective study relied on clinical history that participants themselves reported in a screening survey and a study questionnaire. Each participant in the prospective study had whole blood, serum and a nasopharyngeal or oropharyngeal swab collected by mobile phlebotomists. Participants in the prospective study had the option to provide additional blood draws and questionnaires over a roughly 2-month period. Before DNA extraction, prospective study blood samples were shipped either frozen or at room temperature. The CDR3 runs 15 residues from the cysteine to the phenylalanine. Only the CDR3 portion is preserved as DNA: 45 bases, with reading frame beginning at the first base. V drops 4 bases and J drops 0 bases, leaving 10 bases in between. CDR1 and CDR2 are read off the germline V gene as LGHNA and YSLEER.

General findings and caveats noted by the study authors: Clinical and demographic metadata were provided uncurated, with the amount varying by source and participant.

Worth noting for this clone: Its antigen is unknown. Qualities for individual bases were not recorded, and no much larger clone is one base off.

TCRbeta CDR3 regions were amplified from genomic DNA using the immunoSEQ Assay, a bias-controlled multiplex PCR. The published analysis was carried out like this. Nucleated cell counts per sample were estimated from amplification of reference gene primers within the assay. To quantify the absolute abundance of each unique TCRbeta CDR3 rearrangement, sequence reads were collapsed and filtered. For each sample, productive Simpson clonality was calculated as the square root of Simpson's diversity index over productive rearrangements. The immuneACCESS repertoire file appears here via TCRdb, limited to in-frame rearrangements. These files lack a portion of the clones; in checked studies, under half of the deficit traces to unresolved V genes, and the cause of the others is not known. The V and J calls and clone size come from that table; D and trimming were worked out from the DNA. The sample table holds approximately 330,000 clones, of which just over 85% were seen once. 3.5% to 4.5% of the sample goes to the ten largest clones.

The rearranged chain carries TRBV4-3 and TRBJ2-1; the D gene lacks a confident call. Sequenced sample: PBMCs or T cells enriched from blood (not recorded which). The source is a woman in her forties with acute COVID-19. The nucleotides read TGCGCCAGCAGCCGCTCTTCGGTCTCCTACAATGAGCAGTTCTTC. Its amino acids are CASSRSSVSYNEQFF.